This passage covers 20 T cell receptor beta chains from one sample sequenced in a study of T cell responses to AZD1222 COVID-19 vaccine. Libraries were prepared by immunoSEQ multiplex PCR; TCRdb keeps only in-frame clonotypes and omits some of them. The table includes about 110,000 clones, 92% detected once. Source: peripheral blood, taken on day 0 of AZD1222 vaccination. Every receptor here comes from an adult in good health.

The chain has TRBV6-6 and TRBJ2-2; 13 nucleotides align to TRBD2. The germline V gene encodes CDR1 MNHNY and CDR2 SVGAGI (reference sequence). V was pared by 5 bases and J by 2 bases, with 8 bases of the junction left unmatched. There are 18 residues in the CDR3. CDR3 protein: CASSLAGLAGRNTGELFF. CDR3 DNA: TGTGCCAGCAGTCTAGCGGGACTAGCGGGAAGAAACACCGGGGAGCTGTTTTTT.

The chain links TRBV5-1 to TRBJ2-2; the match to TRBD2 covers 7 bases. With 4 bases clipped from V and 0 bases from J, the junction kept 6 bases outside the gene matches. Germline V gene sequence: CDR1 SGHRS, CDR2 YFSETQ. There are 16 residues in the CDR3. CDR3 sequence reads: CASSRMTSPNTGELFF. CDR3 sequence (DNA): TGCGCCAGCAGCCGGATGACTAGCCCGAACACCGGGGAGCTGTTTTTT.

Here the CDR3 DNA reads TGTGCCGGCTGCAGGGGGCGGGATTCACCCCTCCACTTT. This codes for CAGCRGRDSPLHF. The chain combines TRBV30 with TRBJ1-6; 8 bases are a match to TRBD1. The CDR3 sequence is 13 residues long. Per the germline V gene, CDR1 is GTSNPN and CDR2 is SVGIG (reference sequence). J was trimmed by 8 bases and V by 8 bases; bases with no gene match: 8.

V usage is TRBV9 and J usage is TRBJ1-2; weak D call: TRBD1 (5 bases). This CDR3 region has 17 residues. Trimming removed 0 bases from V and 1 base from J, with 16 bases in between. Germline V CDR1 and CDR2: SGDLS, YYNGEE. The CDR3 here is CASSVEGQGQFNYGYTF. In DNA form, the CDR3 reads TGTGCCAGCAGCGTAGAGGGGCAGGGCCAGTTTAACTATGGCTACACCTTC.

The chain links TRBV7-3 to TRBJ1-1, with D unresolved. Deletions cut 5 bases from V and 6 bases from J, with 13 bases between. This CDR3 comprises 13 residues. CDR1 is SGHTA, CDR2 FQGTGA, per germline. The CDR3 here is CASSPSTGSEAFF. The CDR3 coding sequence is TGTGCCAGCAGCCCCTCCACGGGCTCTGAAGCTTTCTTT.

The rearrangement links TRBV7-2 to TRBJ1-6; possibly TRBD1 for D (5 bases). Germline CDR1 is SGHTA and CDR2 is FQGNSA. There are 15 residues in the CDR3. V gave up 4 bases and J gave up 10 bases, with 17 bases separating them. CDR3 nucleotides: TGTGCCAGCAGCTCGTCTTTGGGTCGGGGGTCACCCCTCCACTTT. Its protein product is CASSSSLGRGSPLHF.

The chain recombines TRBV28 with TRBJ1-4, with unresolved D. This CDR3 has 12 residues. The germline V gene encodes CDR1 MDHEN and CDR2 SYDVKM. The ends were cut back, 2 bases at V and 5 bases at J, with 3 bases in the middle. CDR3 region: CASSLTNEKLFF. In DNA, the CDR3 is TGTGCCAGCAGTTTAACAAATGAAAAACTGTTTTTT.

The rearrangement joins TRBV19 to TRBJ2-3; no firm D call. Germline V gene sequence: CDR1 LNHDA, CDR2 SQIVND (reference sequence). Deletions cut 5 bases from V and 2 bases from J, with 14 bases between. The CDR3 is 15 residues long. The CDR3 spells CASSPRARNTDTQYF. The CDR3 DNA is TGTGCCAGTAGTCCTAGGGCCCGAAACACAGATACGCAGTATTTT.

The chain links TRBV6-5 to TRBJ2-5; 7 nucleotides line up with TRBD1. Germline lookup yields CDR1 MNHEY and CDR2 SVGAGI. The trim removed 6 bases at V and 1 base at J, leaving 5 bases unmatched. There are 14 residues in the CDR3. The CDR3 bases are TGTGCCAGCAGGTCGAGGACAGGCCAAGAGACCCAGTACTTC. Translation: CASRSRTGQETQYF.

This clone was counted once. The CDR3 DNA reads TGTGCCAGTAGTCTACAGGGGGGGACTCAGCCCCAGCATTTT. Encoded protein: CASSLQGGTQPQHF. The chain recombines TRBV19 with TRBJ1-5; 8 bases agree with TRBD1. The germline CDR1 and CDR2 sequences are LNHDA and SQIVND (reference sequence). After removal of 5 bases from V and 6 bases from J, the junction contained 6 bases not matched to a gene. The CDR3 is 14 amino acids.

This sequence joins TRBV12-3 or TRBV12-4 and TRBJ1-2; D not certain. Trimming shortened V by 5 bases and J by 4 bases, and 8 bases separated the two germline ends. The CDR3 is 12 residues long. The CDR3 DNA is TGTGCCAGCAGTCAACTCGGCTATGGCTACACCTTC. Its protein product is CASSQLGYGYTF.

Note on this clone: The same CDR3 arises from other DNA sequences in this sample as well. The chain recombines TRBV19 with TRBJ2-5, with 9 bases aligning to TRBD1. Germline values: CDR1 LNHDA, CDR2 SQIVND (reference sequence). The length of the CDR3 is 13 residues. V gave up 8 bases and J gave up 1 base; unmatched junction bases: 2. CDR3 in amino acids: CASSTGGQETQYF. CDR3 sequence (DNA): TGTGCCAGTTCGACAGGGGGCCAAGAGACCCAGTACTTC.

The CDR3 protein is CASSLSGGGGYTF. The CDR3 bases are TGTGCCAGCAGTTTGTCAGGGGGTGGTGGCTACACCTTC. The chain couples TRBV27 to TRBJ1-2, with TRBD1 identical over 7 bases. CDR3 length: 13 residues. V shed 3 bases, J shed 7 bases, and the junction held 5 bases outside the gene matches. Germline assignment: CDR1 MNHEY and CDR2 SMNVEV (reference sequence).

The chain has TRBV3-1 (or the pseudogene TRBV3-2) and TRBJ1-2, with D perhaps TRBD1 (5 bases). Germline V CDR1 and CDR2: LGHDT, YNNKEL (reference sequence). This CDR3 comprises 14 residues. Trimming stripped 1 base from V and 1 base from J, with 7 bases between. CDR3 sequence (DNA): TGTGCCAGCAGCCAAGCACAGGTTAACTATGGCTACACCTTC. Protein sequence: CASSQAQVNYGYTF.

V usage is TRBV5-6 and J usage is TRBJ1-1, with D perhaps TRBD1 (6 bases). The germline V and J ends were trimmed by 1 base and 3 bases, with 19 bases remaining between them. This CDR3 is built from 17 residues. CDR1 is SGHDT and CDR2 is YYEEEE in the germline V gene. As DNA, the CDR3 is TGTGCCAGCAGCTTGTTAGGGGGGCACTCGAAGGACACTGAAGCTTTCTTT. Protein sequence: CASSLLGGHSKDTEAFF.

The genes are TRBV7-2 and TRBJ1-2; no firm D call. Trimming shortened V by 5 bases and J by 1 base, and 11 bases separated the two germline ends. There are 14 residues in the CDR3. Looked up from germline, CDR1 is SGHTA and CDR2 is FQGNSA. The CDR3 sequence is CASSLQRSNYGYTF. Here the CDR3 DNA reads TGTGCCAGCAGCCTGCAAAGGAGTAACTATGGCTACACCTTC.

The genes are TRBV19 and TRBJ2-1; 13 nucleotides agree with TRBD2. The germline gives CDR1 LNHDA, CDR2 SQIVND (reference sequence). The CDR3 has 15 residues. Trimming cost V 4 bases and J 4 bases; bases outside gene matches: 1. The CDR3 nucleotides are TGTGCCAGTAGTAGGACTAGCGGGGGATACAATGAGCAGTTCTTC. Its protein is CASSRTSGGYNEQFF.

This chain links TRBV11-3 with TRBJ2-1; D gene uncertain. The CDR3 has 12 amino acids. Germline CDR1 is SGHNT and CDR2 is YENEEA. Trimming cost V 4 bases and J 8 bases, with 9 bases left between them. CDR3 protein: CASSSTLDEQFF. CDR3 DNA sequence: TGTGCCAGCAGCTCAACCCTCGATGAGCAGTTCTTC.

This rearrangement joins TRBV9 to TRBJ1-5; 7 nucleotides match TRBD1. Germline V gene lookup returns CDR1 SGDLS and CDR2 YYNGEE. The CDR3 is made up of 16 amino acids. V lost 4 bases, J lost 9 bases, and 16 bases stayed unmatched. The CDR3 nucleotides read TGTGCCAGCAGCCCACACACCGGGACAGACCTTGGGCCCCAGCATTTT. This encodes CASSPHTGTDLGPQHF.

The chain joins TRBV19 to TRBJ1-4, with no clear D. V lost 4 bases to trimming and J lost 8 bases, with 5 bases between them. Germline CDR1 and CDR2: LNHDA and SQIVND (reference sequence). The CDR3 runs to 11 residues. CDR3: CASSTREKLFF. The CDR3 DNA follows: TGTGCCAGTAGTACCCGGGAAAAACTGTTTTTT.